This T cell receptor (beta chain) was found in a study of blood T cell repertoires in COVID-19. Overall study: Whether acute or convalescent, the COVID-19 samples came from the United States, Italy and Spain.

In the authors' workflow: Amplification of reference gene primers provided the estimated nucleated cell counts. TCRdb's table, derived via immunoSEQ multiplex PCR, lists solely in-frame clones and lacks some. For V, J and clone size, that table is used; D and trimming come from the DNA. The repertoire consists of approximately 340,000 clones, with approximately 93% occurring once and the leading ten covering 0.8% to 0.9%. Trimming pared 7 bases from V and 7 bases from J, leaving 13 bases between. The CDR3 loop spans 13 amino acids. From germline, CDR1 is SNHLY and CDR2 FYNNEI. Assignments of participants to cohorts depended upon their own reported clinical history. Those designated as exposed participants met a COVID-19 case within 2 weeks before study entry.

The receptor was derived from a woman aged 40 to 50 who had been exposed to COVID-19. Sequencing was done on a sample of PBMCs or T cells enriched from blood (not recorded which). The chain links TRBV2 to TRBJ2-2, with a possible D match to TRBD1 (6 bases). In DNA, the CDR3 is TGTGCCAGCACTAAGGACAGTCTCGGGGAGCTGTTTTTT. Its translation: CASTKDSLGELFF.